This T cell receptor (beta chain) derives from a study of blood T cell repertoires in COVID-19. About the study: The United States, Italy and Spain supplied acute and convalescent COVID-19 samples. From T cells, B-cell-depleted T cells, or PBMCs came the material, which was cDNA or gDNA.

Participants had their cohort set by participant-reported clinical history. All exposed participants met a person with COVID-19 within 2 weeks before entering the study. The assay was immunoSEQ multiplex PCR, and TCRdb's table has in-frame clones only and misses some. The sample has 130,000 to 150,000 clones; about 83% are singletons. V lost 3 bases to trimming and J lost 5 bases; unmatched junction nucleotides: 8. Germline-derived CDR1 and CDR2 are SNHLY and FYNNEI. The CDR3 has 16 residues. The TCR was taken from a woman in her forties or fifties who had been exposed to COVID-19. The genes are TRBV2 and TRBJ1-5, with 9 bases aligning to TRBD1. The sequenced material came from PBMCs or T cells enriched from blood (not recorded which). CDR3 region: CASSDWVGDRDQPQHF. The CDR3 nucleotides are TGTGCCAGCAGTGATTGGGTGGGGGACAGGGATCAGCCCCAGCATTTT.